These 8 T cell receptor beta chains came from one sample sequenced in a study of shared clonotypes between healthy human individuals. Assay: immunoSEQ multiplex PCR; the TCRdb copy retains only in-frame clones and omits some. The sample carries 450,000 to 550,000 clones, 60% to 85% recorded once. The sequenced sample was PBMCs. These TCRs come from a middle-aged woman in good health. Some clones in this sample may be carry-over from other donors' samples.

The chain links TRBV5-6 to TRBJ2-3; 11 bases agree with TRBD1. V shed 0 bases, J shed 3 bases, and the junction held 3 bases outside the gene matches. The CDR3 loop spans 16 amino acids. Germline V gives CDR1 SGHDT, CDR2 YYEEEE. CDR3 in DNA: TGTGCCAGCAGCTTGGAGGGACAGGGGGTAACAGATACGCAGTATTTT. Encoded protein: CASSLEGQGVTDTQYF.

The chain joins TRBV19 to TRBJ2-1; TRBD1 might be the D (6 bases). Germline CDR1 is LNHDA and CDR2 is SQIVND (reference sequence). This CDR3 is built from 17 residues. V lost 4 bases and J lost 4, with 20 bases in between. The chain's CDR3 is CASSTLLGDTQYNEQFF. CDR3 in DNA: TGTGCCAGTAGTACGCTCCTGGGGGACACCCAGTACAATGAGCAGTTCTTC. Full variable domain (remainder filled in from reference TRBV19 and TRBJ2-1): DGGITQSPKYLFRKEGQNVTLSCEQNLNHDAMYWYRQDPGQGLRLIYYSQIVNDFQKGDIAEGYSVSREKKESFPLTVTSAQKNPTAFYLCASSTLLGDTQYNEQFFGPGTRLTVL.

The gene calls are TRBV5-4 and TRBJ2-7; TRBD2 matches at 7 bases. The V and J ends lost 3 bases and 5 bases, in that order; junction bases with no gene match: 8. Germline V gives CDR1 SGHNT, CDR2 YYREEE (reference sequence). The CDR3 loop spans 14 amino acids. Written as DNA, the CDR3 is TGTGCCAGCAGCTCCCGCCGCGGGAGTGACGAGCAGTACTTC. Protein: CASSSRRGSDEQYF.

The V call is TRBV7-6, the J call TRBJ2-2; possible D gene TRBD2, 6 bases. The CDR3 sequence is 13 residues long. V was clipped by 4 bases and J by 7 bases, with 10 bases between them. Germline CDR1 reads SGHVS; CDR2 reads FNYEAQ. The CDR3 DNA sequence: TGTGCCAGCAGCTCGGATAGCGGCGGGGAGCTGTTTTTT. Translating gives CASSSDSGGELFF.

V usage is TRBV2 and J usage is TRBJ2-1; no clear D gene. The V end lost 8 bases, the J end lost 4 bases, and 9 bases lay between the germline ends. In germline, CDR1 is SNHLY, CDR2 FYNNEI. The CDR3 totals 12 residues. The CDR3 loop is CASGSGYNEQFF. The CDR3 coding sequence is TGTGCCAGCGGATCCGGGTACAATGAGCAGTTCTTC.

The rearrangement uses TRBV5-6 and TRBJ2-6; possible D gene TRBD1, 5 bases. Germline V gene lookup returns CDR1 SGHDT and CDR2 YYEEEE. Trimming took 4 bases from V and 1 from J, leaving 12 bases between them. The CDR3 covers 16 residues. CDR3 region: CASSTLDSSGANVLTF. CDR3 in DNA: TGTGCCAGCAGCACCCTCGACAGTTCTGGGGCCAACGTCCTGACTTTC.

The rearrangement joins TRBV29-1 to TRBJ2-1; D call uncertain. This CDR3 comprises 19 residues. Deletions cut 1 base from V and 0 bases from J, with 22 bases between. The germline gives CDR1 SQVTM, CDR2 ANQGSEA. Written as DNA, the CDR3 is TGCAGCGTTGAAGGACCCGCGAATCTCCGGAGCTACTCCTACAATGAGCAGTTCTTC. It codes for CSVEGPANLRSYSYNEQFF.

V and J are TRBV6-6 and TRBJ1-4, with TRBD1 as a possible D gene (5 bases). V was pared by 2 bases and J by 8 bases, with 15 bases between. Looked up from germline, CDR1 is MNHNY and CDR2 is SVGAGI (reference sequence). The CDR3 covers 15 residues. The CDR3 is CASSYDGHVTEKLFF. Here the CDR3 DNA reads TGTGCCAGCAGTTACGACGGACACGTTACGGAAAAACTGTTTTTT.